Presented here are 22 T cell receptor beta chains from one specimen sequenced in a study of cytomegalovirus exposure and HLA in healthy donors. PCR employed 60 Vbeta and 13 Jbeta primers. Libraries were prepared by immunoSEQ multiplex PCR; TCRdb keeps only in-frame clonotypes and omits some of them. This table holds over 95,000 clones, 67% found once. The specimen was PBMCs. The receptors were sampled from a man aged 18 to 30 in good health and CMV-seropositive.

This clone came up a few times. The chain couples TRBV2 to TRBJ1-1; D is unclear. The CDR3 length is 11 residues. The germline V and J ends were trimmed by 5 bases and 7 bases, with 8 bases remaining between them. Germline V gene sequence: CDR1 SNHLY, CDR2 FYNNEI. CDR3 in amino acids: CASSTTHEAFF. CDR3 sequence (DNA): TGTGCCAGCAGTACGACTCATGAAGCTTTCTTT.

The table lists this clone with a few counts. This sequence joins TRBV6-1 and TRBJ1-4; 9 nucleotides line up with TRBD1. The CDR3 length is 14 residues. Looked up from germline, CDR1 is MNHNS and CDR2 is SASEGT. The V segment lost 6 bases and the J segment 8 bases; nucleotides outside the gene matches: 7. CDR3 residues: CASRAGQGMEKLFF. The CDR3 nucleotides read TGTGCCAGCAGGGCAGGACAGGGGATGGAAAAACTGTTTTTT.

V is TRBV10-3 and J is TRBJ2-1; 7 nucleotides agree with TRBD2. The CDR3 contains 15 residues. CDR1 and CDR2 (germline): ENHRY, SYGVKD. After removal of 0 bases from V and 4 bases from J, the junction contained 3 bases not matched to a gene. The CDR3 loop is CAISESMRGYNEQFF. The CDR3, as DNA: TGTGCCATCAGTGAGTCGATGCGGGGGTACAATGAGCAGTTCTTC.

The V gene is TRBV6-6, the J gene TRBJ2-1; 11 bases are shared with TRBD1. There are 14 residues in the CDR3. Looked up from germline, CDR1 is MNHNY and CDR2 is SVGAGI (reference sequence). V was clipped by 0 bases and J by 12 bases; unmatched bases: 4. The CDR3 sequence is CASSYSDRGRGQFF. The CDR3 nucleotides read TGTGCCAGCAGTTACTCGGACAGGGGGCGCGGGCAGTTCTTC.

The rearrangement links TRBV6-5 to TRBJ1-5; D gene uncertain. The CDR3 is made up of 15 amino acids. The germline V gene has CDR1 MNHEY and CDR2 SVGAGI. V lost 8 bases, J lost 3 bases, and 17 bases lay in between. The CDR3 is CASSPTGGNNQPQHF. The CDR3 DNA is TGTGCCAGCTCTCCAACGGGCGGGAACAATCAGCCCCAGCATTTT.

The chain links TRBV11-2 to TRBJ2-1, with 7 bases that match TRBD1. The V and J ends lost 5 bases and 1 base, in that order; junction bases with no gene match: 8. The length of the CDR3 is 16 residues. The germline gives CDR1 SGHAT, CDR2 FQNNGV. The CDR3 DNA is TGTGCCAGCAGCCCTAGACAGGGTAGGTCCTACAATGAGCAGTTCTTC. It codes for CASSPRQGRSYNEQFF.

The CDR3 is CASSLIQGSGYGYTF. The CDR3 bases are TGTGCCAGCAGCTTAATACAGGGGTCGGGGTATGGCTACACCTTC. V usage is TRBV11-2 and J usage is TRBJ1-2; 7 bases match TRBD1. Per germline, CDR1 SGHAT and CDR2 FQNNGV. With 2 bases clipped from V and 5 bases from J, the junction kept 8 bases outside the gene matches. This CDR3 contains 15 residues.

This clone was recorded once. CDR3 DNA: TGTGCCAGCATTACGCCGGGACAGGGCACCGGGGAGCTGTTTTTT. Encoded protein: CASITPGQGTGELFF. The V call is TRBV11-3, the J call TRBJ2-2, with 9 bases that match TRBD1. The CDR3 extends over 15 amino acids. CDR1 is SGHNT and CDR2 is YENEEA in the germline V gene. V trimming: 7 bases; J trimming: 4 bases; junction bases outside the gene matches: 7. Filled out from reference TRBV11-3 and TRBJ2-2, the complete variable domain reads EAGVVQSPRYKIIEKKQPVAFWCNPISGHNTLYWYLQNLGQGPELLIRYENEEAVDDSQLPKDRFSAERLKGVDSTLKIQPAELGDSAVYLCASITPGQGTGELFFGEGSRLTVL.

The CDR3 protein is CASSLTLSPYNEQFF. CDR3 DNA sequence: TGCGCCAGCAGCTTGACCCTATCCCCCTACAATGAGCAGTTCTTC. J is TRBJ2-1 and V is TRBV5-1, with no clear D. This CDR3 comprises 15 residues. CDR1 SGHRS and CDR2 YFSETQ come from the germline V gene. V lost 1 base and J lost 2, with 10 bases in between.

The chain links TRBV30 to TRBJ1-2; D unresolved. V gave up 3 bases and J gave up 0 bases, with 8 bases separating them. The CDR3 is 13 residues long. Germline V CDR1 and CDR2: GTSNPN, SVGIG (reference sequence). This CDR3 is CAWSPQANYGYTF. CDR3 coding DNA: TGTGCCTGGAGCCCCCAGGCTAACTATGGCTACACCTTC.

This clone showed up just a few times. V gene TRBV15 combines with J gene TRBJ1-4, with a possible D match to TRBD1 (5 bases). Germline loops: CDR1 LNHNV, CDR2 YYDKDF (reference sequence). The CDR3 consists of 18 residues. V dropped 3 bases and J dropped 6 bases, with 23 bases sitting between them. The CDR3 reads CATSSSLTVGRVDEKLFF. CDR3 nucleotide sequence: TGTGCCACCAGCAGCTCTCTAACCGTGGGCAGGGTTGATGAAAAACTGTTTTTT.

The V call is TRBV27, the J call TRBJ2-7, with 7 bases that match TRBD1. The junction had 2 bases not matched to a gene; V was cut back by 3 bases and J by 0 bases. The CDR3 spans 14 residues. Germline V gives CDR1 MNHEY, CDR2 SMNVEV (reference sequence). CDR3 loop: CASSLTGNSYEQYV. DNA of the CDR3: TGTGCCAGCAGTTTGACAGGGAACTCCTACGAGCAGTACGTC.

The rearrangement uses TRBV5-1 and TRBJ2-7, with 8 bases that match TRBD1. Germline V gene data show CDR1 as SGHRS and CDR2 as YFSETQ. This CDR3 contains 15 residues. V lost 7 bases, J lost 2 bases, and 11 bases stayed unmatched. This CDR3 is CASERPRTGTYEQYV. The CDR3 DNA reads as TGCGCCAGCGAACGGCCGCGGACAGGGACCTACGAGCAGTACGTC.

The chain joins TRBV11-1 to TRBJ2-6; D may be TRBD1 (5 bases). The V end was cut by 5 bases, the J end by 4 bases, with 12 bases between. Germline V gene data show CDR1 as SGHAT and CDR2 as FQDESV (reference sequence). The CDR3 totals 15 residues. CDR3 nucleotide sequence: TGTGCCAGCAGCCCCCAGGGTTACGGGGCCAACGTCCTGACTTTC. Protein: CASSPQGYGANVLTF.

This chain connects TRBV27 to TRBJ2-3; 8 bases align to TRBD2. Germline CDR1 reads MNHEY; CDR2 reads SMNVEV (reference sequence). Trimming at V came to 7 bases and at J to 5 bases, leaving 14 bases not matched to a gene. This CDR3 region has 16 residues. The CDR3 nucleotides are TGTGCCAGCACCGGTTTGGGTAGCGGGGATGTAGATACGCAGTATTTT. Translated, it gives CASTGLGSGDVDTQYF.

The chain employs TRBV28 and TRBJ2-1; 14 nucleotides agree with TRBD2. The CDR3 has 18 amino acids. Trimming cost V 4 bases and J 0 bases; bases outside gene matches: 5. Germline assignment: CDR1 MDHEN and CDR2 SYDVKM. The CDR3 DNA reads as TGTGCCAGCAGTTGGAGACTAGCGGGGGGGTACTCCTACAATGAGCAGTTCTTC. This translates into CASSWRLAGGYSYNEQFF.

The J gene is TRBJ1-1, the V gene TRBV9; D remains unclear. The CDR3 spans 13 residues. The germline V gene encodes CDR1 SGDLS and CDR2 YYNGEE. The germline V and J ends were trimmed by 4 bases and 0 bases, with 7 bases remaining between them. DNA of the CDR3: TGTGCCAGCAGCTCCGGGTTGAACACTGAAGCTTTCTTT. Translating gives CASSSGLNTEAFF.

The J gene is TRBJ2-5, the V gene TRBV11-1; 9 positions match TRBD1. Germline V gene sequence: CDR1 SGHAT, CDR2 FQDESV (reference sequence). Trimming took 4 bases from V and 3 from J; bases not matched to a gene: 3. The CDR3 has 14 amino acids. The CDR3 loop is CASSSGTGKETQYF. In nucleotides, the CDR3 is TGTGCCAGCAGCTCCGGGACAGGGAAAGAGACCCAGTACTTC.

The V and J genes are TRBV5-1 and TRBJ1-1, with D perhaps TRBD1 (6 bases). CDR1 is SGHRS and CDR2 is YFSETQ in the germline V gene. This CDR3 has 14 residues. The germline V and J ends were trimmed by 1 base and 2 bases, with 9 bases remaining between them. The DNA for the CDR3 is TGCGCCAGCAGCTTGCAGGGGCCCAACACTGAAGCTTTCTTT. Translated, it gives CASSLQGPNTEAFF.

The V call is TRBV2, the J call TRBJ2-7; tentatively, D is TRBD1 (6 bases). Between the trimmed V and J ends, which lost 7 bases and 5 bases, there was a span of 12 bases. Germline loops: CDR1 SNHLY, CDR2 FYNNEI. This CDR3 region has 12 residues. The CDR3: CASKHRDHEQYF. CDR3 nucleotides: TGTGCCAGCAAACACAGGGACCACGAGCAGTACTTC. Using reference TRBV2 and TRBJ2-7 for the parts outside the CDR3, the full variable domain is EPEVTQTPSHQVTQMGQEVILRCVPISNHLYFYWYRQILGQKVEFLVSFYNNEISEKSEIFDDQFSVERPDGSNFTLKIRSTKLEDSAMYFCASKHRDHEQYFGPGTRLTVT.

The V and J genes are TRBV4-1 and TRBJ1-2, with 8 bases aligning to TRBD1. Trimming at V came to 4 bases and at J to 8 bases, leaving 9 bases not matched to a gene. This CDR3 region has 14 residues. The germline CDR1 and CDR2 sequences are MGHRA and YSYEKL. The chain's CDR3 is CASSLGTGVEGYTF. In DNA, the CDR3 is TGCGCCAGCAGCCTCGGGACAGGCGTGGAAGGCTACACCTTC.

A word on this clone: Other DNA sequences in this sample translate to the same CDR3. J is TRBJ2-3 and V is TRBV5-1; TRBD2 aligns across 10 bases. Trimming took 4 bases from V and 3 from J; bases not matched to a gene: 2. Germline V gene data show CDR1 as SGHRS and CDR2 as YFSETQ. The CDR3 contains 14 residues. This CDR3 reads CASSLGLATDTQYF. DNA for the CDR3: TGCGCCAGCAGCCTGGGACTAGCGACAGATACGCAGTATTTT.